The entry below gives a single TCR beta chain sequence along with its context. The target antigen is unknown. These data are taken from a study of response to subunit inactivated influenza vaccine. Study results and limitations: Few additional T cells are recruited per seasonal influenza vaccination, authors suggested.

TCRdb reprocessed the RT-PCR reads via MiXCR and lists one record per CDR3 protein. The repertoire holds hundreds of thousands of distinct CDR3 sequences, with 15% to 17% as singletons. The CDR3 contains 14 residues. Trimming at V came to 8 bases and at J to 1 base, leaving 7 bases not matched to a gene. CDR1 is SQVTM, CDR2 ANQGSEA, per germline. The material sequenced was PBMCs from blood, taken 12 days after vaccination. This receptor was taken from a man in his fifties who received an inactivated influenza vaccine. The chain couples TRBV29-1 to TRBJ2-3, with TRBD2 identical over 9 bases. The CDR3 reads CSSSGRGGTDTQYF. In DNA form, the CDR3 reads TGCAGCAGTAGCGGGAGAGGGGGCACAGATACGCAGTATTTT.